The next 30 T cell receptor beta chains were all read from a single sample in a study of blood T cells in healthy people across ages. It was with a sample-barcoded 5' primer and a J-beta primer mix that a second PCR of roughly 7 to 12 cycles was run. Using its own MiXCR run on the 5' RACE reads, TCRdb lists one record per CDR3 protein. The repertoire includes approximately 1.5 million distinct CDR3 sequences, approximately 43% of them detected once, and less than 5% sits in the top ten. Source material: blood. The receptors stem from a young woman in good health.

The chain has TRBV18 and TRBJ1-1; possible D gene TRBD1, 5 bases. Germline CDR1 is KGHSH and CDR2 is LQKENI. Trimming removed 6 bases from V and 11 bases from J, with 19 bases in between. The CDR3 runs 13 residues. Here the CDR3 reads CASSQGEGRTAFF. The CDR3 region has the DNA TGTGCCAGCTCGCAGGGAGAGGGGAGGACGGCTTTCTTT.

V and J are TRBV20-1 and TRBJ2-1; 9 positions agree with TRBD2. Unmatched junction bases numbered 7, after V lost 6 bases and J lost 7 bases. Germline CDR1 DFQATT, CDR2 SNEGSKA (reference sequence). This CDR3 contains 13 residues. The CDR3 bases are TGCAGTGCGGGAAGCGGGAGGTGGAATGAGCAGTTCTTC. Its translation: CSAGSGRWNEQFF.

V and J are TRBV28 and TRBJ1-5; D not certain. The CDR3 is 16 residues long. Germline-derived CDR1 and CDR2 are MDHEN and SYDVKM. V lost 6 bases and J lost 0, with 15 bases in between. The CDR3: CASRRGISNSNQPQHF. The CDR3 bases are TGTGCCAGCAGGCGAGGTATATCGAATAGCAATCAGCCCCAGCATTTT.

The V and J genes are TRBV4-2 and TRBJ1-4; 8 positions agree with TRBD1. Trimming removed 3 bases from V and 4 bases from J; junction bases left unmatched: 7. From germline, CDR1 is LGHNA and CDR2 YNFKEQ. This CDR3 is 16 amino acids long. CDR3 sequence reads: CASSQDRASGNEKLFF. The DNA of the CDR3 is TGTGCCAGCAGCCAGGACAGGGCGTCGGGTAATGAAAAACTGTTTTTT.

This clonotype was seen only once. The chain links TRBV28 to TRBJ1-2; D unclear. V was cut by 7 bases and J by 7 bases, with 16 bases left in between. The germline V gene has CDR1 MDHEN and CDR2 SYDVKM. The CDR3 has 13 residues. The CDR3 loop reads CASTQDPVRGYTF. CDR3 DNA: TGTGCCAGCACCCAAGACCCAGTCCGTGGCTACACCTTC.

This clonotype was observed a few times. J is TRBJ1-2 and V is TRBV20-1; D perhaps matches TRBD1 (6 bases). CDR1 and CDR2 (germline): DFQATT, SNEGSKA (reference sequence). The V end lost 2 bases, the J end lost 5 bases, and 21 bases lay between the germline ends. The CDR3 runs 16 residues. The CDR3 bases are TGCAGTGCTAGAAGCTGGGGGGGGGCGTTAGGTTATGGCTACACCTTC. It specifies CSARSWGGALGYGYTF.

The chain links TRBV20-1 to TRBJ1-2; no clear D gene. The CDR3 is 15 residues long. CDR1 is DFQATT, CDR2 SNEGSKA, per germline (reference sequence). Trimming stripped 0 bases from V and 1 base from J, with 12 bases between. In DNA form, the CDR3 reads TGCAGTGCTAGAGATGGTCATAGAATTAACTATGGCTACACCTTC. Amino acids: CSARDGHRINYGYTF.

This clonotype was found a few times. This chain uses TRBV7-2 with TRBJ1-2; D remains ambiguous. Germline V gives CDR1 SGHTA, CDR2 FQGNSA. This CDR3 contains 14 residues. Trimming removed 5 bases from V and 4 bases from J, with 14 bases in between. CDR3 nucleotide sequence: TGTGCCAGCAGCACCCCTCGACTAAGCTATGGCTACACCTTC. This translates into CASSTPRLSYGYTF.

This clonotype came up a few times. One end of the junction does not line up with germline, which may come from a read error. The chain uses TRBV6-2 or TRBV6-3 and TRBJ2-1; D is perhaps TRBD2 (6 bases). The germline gives CDR1 MNHEY, CDR2 SVGEGT. The CDR3 is 14 residues long. The CDR3 region is CASSWGLSFNEQFF. In DNA form, the CDR3 reads TGTGCCAGCAGCTGGGGACTCTCCTTCAATGAGCAGTTCTTC.

As to this clonotype: One junction end does not reproduce the germline sequence, and a read error may be involved. The V and J genes are TRBV11-2 and TRBJ2-1; D could derive from TRBD1 or TRBD2 (5 bases each). This CDR3 is 12 amino acids long. The germline V gene has CDR1 SGHAT and CDR2 FQNNGV. CDR3 DNA: TGTGCAAGCAGGTCTCCGTGGGACGGGCAGTTCTTC. Protein product: CASRSPWDGQFF.

This clonotype turned up a few times. V and J are TRBV6-5 and TRBJ2-1; D not resolved. The V end was cut by 0 bases, the J end by 7 bases, with 13 bases between. This CDR3 comprises 15 residues. CDR1 is MNHEY, CDR2 SVGAGI, per germline. The CDR3 bases are TGTGCCAGCAGTTACTCTTTGCAGGCTCGGAATGAGCAGTTCTTC. Translation gives CASSYSLQARNEQFF.

This clonotype appeared many times. The CDR3 loop is CSVYAVTEGYTF. In DNA form, the CDR3 reads TGCAGCGTTTACGCCGTGACCGAGGGCTACACCTTC. This chain connects TRBV29-1 to TRBJ1-2; D is ambiguous. Germline CDR1 and CDR2: SQVTM and ANQGSEA. CDR3 size: 12 residues. V dropped 5 bases and J dropped 8 bases, with 15 bases sitting between them. The full variable domain, completed using reference TRBV29-1 and TRBJ1-2, is SAVISQKPSRDICQRGTSLTIQCQVDSQVTMMFWYRQQPGQSLTLIATANQGSEATYESGFVIDKFPISRPNLTFSTLTVSNMSPEDSSIYLCSVYAVTEGYTFGSGTRLTVV.

V usage is TRBV2 and J usage is TRBJ2-2, with D uncertain. The CDR3 is made up of 14 amino acids. In germline, CDR1 is SNHLY, CDR2 FYNNEI. V was trimmed by 6 bases and J by 1 base, leaving 9 bases between them. The CDR3 sequence: CASRFTENTGELFF. The DNA for the CDR3 is TGTGCCAGCAGATTTACAGAGAACACCGGGGAGCTGTTTTTT.

The V and J genes are TRBV20-1 and TRBJ2-5, with D perhaps TRBD2 (5 bases). V lost 6 bases and J lost 3, with 8 bases in between. CDR1 and CDR2 (germline): DFQATT, SNEGSKA (reference sequence). The CDR3 runs 11 residues. The CDR3 DNA reads as TGCAGTGCGAGGGCCGAAGAGACCCAGTACTTC. It translates to CSARAEETQYF.

This chain uses TRBV25-1 with TRBJ2-3; the D gene could be TRBD1 or TRBD2 (6 bases each). Trimming took 3 bases from V and 3 from J, leaving 10 bases between them. There are 14 residues in the CDR3. CDR1 is MGHDK and CDR2 is SYGVNS in the germline V gene. CDR3 loop: CASSDGGKTDTQYF. The DNA of the CDR3 is TGTGCCAGCAGTGACGGGGGCAAGACAGATACGCAGTATTTT.

Notes on this clonotype: A much larger clonotype is one base distant, so this may be a read error. CDR3 in DNA: TGTGCCAGCAGTTACGGGCAGCACACTGAAGCTTTCTTT. It specifies CASSYGQHTEAFF. The chain is built from TRBV6-5 and TRBJ1-1; no firm D call. CDR3 length equals 13 residues. The V end was cut by 2 bases, the J end by 3 bases, with 7 bases between. CDR1 and CDR2 from the germline V gene are MNHEY and SVGAGI.

This clonotype was observed a handful of times. The genes are TRBV27 and TRBJ1-4; 7 bases fit TRBD1. Germline V CDR1 and CDR2: MNHEY, SMNVEV (reference sequence). The CDR3 spans 15 residues. The trim removed 5 bases at V and 3 bases at J, leaving 6 bases unmatched. CDR3 nucleotides: TGTGCCAGCAGTAGAACAGGGGTGGCTAATGAAAAACTGTTTTTT. Its translation is CASSRTGVANEKLFF. Drawing the rest from reference TRBV27 and TRBJ1-4, the complete variable domain is EAQVTQNPRYLITVTGKKLTVTCSQNMNHEYMSWYRQDPGLGLRQIYYSMNVEVTDKGDVPEGYKVSRKEKRNFPLILESPSPNQTSLYFCASSRTGVANEKLFFGSGTQLSVL.

This clonotype turned up a few times. V and J are TRBV20-1 and TRBJ1-6; maybe TRBD1 (5 bases). This CDR3 contains 12 residues. V lost 5 bases, J lost 8 bases, and 10 bases lay in between. Germline values: CDR1 DFQATT, CDR2 SNEGSKA (reference sequence). This CDR3 is CSAGSGDSPLHF. CDR3 nucleotide sequence: TGCAGTGCTGGGTCGGGGGATTCACCCCTCCACTTT.

CDR3 DNA: TGTGCCAGCAGCTCCGCACAGGGACTCGGCACAGATACGCAGTATTTT. Encoded protein: CASSSAQGLGTDTQYF. The chain recombines TRBV7-3 with TRBJ2-3, with D perhaps given as TRBD1 or TRBD2 (6 bases each). V was clipped by 4 bases and J by 1 base, with 15 bases between them. The germline CDR1 and CDR2 sequences are SGHTA and FQGTGA. The CDR3 is made up of 16 amino acids.

The chain links TRBV6-2 or TRBV6-3 to TRBJ2-3; a weak D match, TRBD2 (5 bases). Germline lookup yields CDR1 MNHEY and CDR2 SVGEGT. The CDR3 has 11 residues. V was pared by 8 bases and J by 8 bases, with 11 bases between. The CDR3: CASLEGSTQYF. For the CDR3, the DNA is TGTGCCAGCTTAGAGGGATCTACGCAGTATTTT.

Comment on this clonotype: The junction differs from germline at one of its ends, possibly a read error. The chain uses TRBV2 and TRBJ2-1; no clear D gene. CDR3 length equals 12 residues. Germline loops: CDR1 SNHLY, CDR2 FYNNEI. Here the CDR3 reads CAVGAFYNEPFF. In DNA form, the CDR3 reads TGTGCTGTGGGTGCCTTCTACAATGAGCCGTTCTTC.

The chain links TRBV10-3 to TRBJ1-2, with no clear D. The CDR3 sequence is 12 residues long. V was clipped by 11 bases and J by 6 bases, with 16 bases between them. Germline CDR1 is ENHRY and CDR2 is SYGVKD. CDR3 protein: CALGVGEDGYTF. Written as DNA, the CDR3 is TGTGCCCTCGGGGTTGGGGAAGATGGCTACACCTTC.

The chain carries TRBV7-6 and TRBJ2-3; 9 bases align to TRBD2. Germline V CDR1 and CDR2: SGHVS, FNYEAQ. This CDR3 has 19 amino acids. The V and J ends lost 0 bases and 5 bases, in that order; junction bases with no gene match: 15. As DNA, the CDR3 is TGTGCCAGCAGCTTAGCTTTACGGCCGGTAGCGGGAGTGGTAGATACGCAGTATTTT. Translation gives CASSLALRPVAGVVDTQYF. The full variable domain, its missing parts supplied by reference TRBV7-6 and TRBJ2-3, is GAGVSQSPRYKVTKRGQDVALRCDPISGHVSLYWYRQALGQGPEFLTYFNYEAQQDKSGLPNDRFSAERPEGSISTLTIQRTEQRDSAMYRCASSLALRPVAGVVDTQYFGPGTRLTVL.

This chain uses TRBV9 with TRBJ1-4; D is perhaps TRBD1 (5 bases). This CDR3 has 15 residues. Germline V CDR1 and CDR2: SGDLS, YYNGEE. Trimming shortened V by 2 bases and J by 7 bases, and 15 bases separated the two germline ends. The CDR3 protein is CASSVESGHPEKLFF. The DNA for the CDR3 is TGTGCCAGCAGCGTGGAATCGGGGCATCCTGAAAAACTGTTTTTT.

V usage is TRBV20-1 and J usage is TRBJ1-4, with 8 nucleotides matching TRBD1. Unmatched junction bases numbered 15, after V lost 5 bases and J lost 10 bases. Germline CDR1 DFQATT, CDR2 SNEGSKA (reference sequence). The CDR3 length is 15 residues. In nucleotides, the CDR3 is TGCAGTGCTGGCCGCGGACAGGGAATGAGCAGAAAACTGTTTTTT. It translates to CSAGRGQGMSRKLFF.

This rearrangement joins TRBV29-1 to TRBJ2-5; the D gene is possibly TRBD1 (6 bases). The V end lost 4 bases, the J end lost 5 bases, and 14 bases lay between the germline ends. The CDR3 sequence is 13 residues long. From germline, CDR1 is SQVTM and CDR2 ANQGSEA. CDR3 sequence: CSVVTRQGETQYF. As DNA, the CDR3 is TGCAGCGTTGTAACTCGGCAGGGGGAGACCCAGTACTTC.

The rearrangement joins TRBV29-1 to TRBJ2-7; D is possibly TRBD1 or TRBD2 (6 bases each). V was cut by 4 bases and J by 4 bases, with 14 bases left in between. Germline V gene sequence: CDR1 SQVTM, CDR2 ANQGSEA. The CDR3 is 13 amino acids. This CDR3 reads CSVGPGEEYEQYF. For the CDR3, the DNA is TGCAGCGTTGGGCCAGGGGAGGAGTACGAGCAGTACTTC.

This rearrangement joins TRBV10-3 to TRBJ1-4, with 9 positions matching TRBD1. Unmatched junction bases numbered 3, after V lost 8 bases and J lost 8 bases. The CDR3 length is 12 residues. Germline-derived CDR1 and CDR2 are ENHRY and SYGVKD. CDR3 amino acids: CAIGTGSEKLFF. In DNA, the CDR3 is TGTGCCATCGGGACAGGGTCGGAAAAACTGTTTTTT.

The rearrangement uses TRBV6-5 and TRBJ2-7; 11 bases match TRBD1. After removal of 2 bases from V and 3 bases from J, the junction contained 3 bases not matched to a gene. CDR3 length: 15 amino acids. Germline-derived CDR1 and CDR2 are MNHEY and SVGAGI. In DNA, the CDR3 is TGTGCCAGCAGTTACAGGACAGGGGGCTACTACGAGCAGTACTTC. Encoded protein: CASSYRTGGYYEQYF.

The genes are TRBV29-1 and TRBJ1-1, with 8 nucleotides matching TRBD1. The V segment lost 7 bases and the J segment 1 base; nucleotides outside the gene matches: 5. This CDR3 contains 13 residues. Per germline, CDR1 SQVTM and CDR2 ANQGSEA. CDR3 protein: CSAEGQGNTEAFF. CDR3 coding DNA: TGCAGCGCGGAAGGACAGGGGAACACTGAAGCTTTCTTT.